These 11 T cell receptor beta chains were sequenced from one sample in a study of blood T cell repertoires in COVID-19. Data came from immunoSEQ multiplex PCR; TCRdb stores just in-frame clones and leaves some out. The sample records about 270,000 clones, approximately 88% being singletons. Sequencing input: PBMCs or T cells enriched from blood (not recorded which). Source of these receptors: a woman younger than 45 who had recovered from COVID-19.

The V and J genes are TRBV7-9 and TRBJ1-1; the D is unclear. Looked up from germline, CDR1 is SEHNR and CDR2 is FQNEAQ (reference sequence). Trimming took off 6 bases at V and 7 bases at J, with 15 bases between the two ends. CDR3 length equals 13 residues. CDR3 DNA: TGTGCCAGCAGGCCGGATACGGAGGTTGAAGCTTTCTTT. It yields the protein CASRPDTEVEAFF. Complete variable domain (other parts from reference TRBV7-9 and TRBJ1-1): DTGVSQNPRHKITKRGQNVTFRCDPISEHNRLYWYRQTLGQGPEFLTYFQNEAQLEKSRLLSDRFSAERPKGSFSTLEIQRTEQGDSAMYLCASRPDTEVEAFFGQGTRLTVV.

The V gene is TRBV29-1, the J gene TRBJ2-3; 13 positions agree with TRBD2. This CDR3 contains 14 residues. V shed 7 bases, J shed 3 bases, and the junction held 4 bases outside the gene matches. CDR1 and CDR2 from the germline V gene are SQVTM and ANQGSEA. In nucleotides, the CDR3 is TGCAGCGGGGGACTAGCGGGGTTAACAGATACGCAGTATTTT. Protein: CSGGLAGLTDTQYF.

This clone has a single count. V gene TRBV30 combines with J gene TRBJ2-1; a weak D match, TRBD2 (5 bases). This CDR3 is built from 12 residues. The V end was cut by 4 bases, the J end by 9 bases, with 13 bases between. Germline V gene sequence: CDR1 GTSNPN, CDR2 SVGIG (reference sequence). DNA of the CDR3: TGTGCCTGGATGCTAGCAGACCTTGAGCAGTTCTTC. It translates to CAWMLADLEQFF. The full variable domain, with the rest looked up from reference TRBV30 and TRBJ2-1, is SQTIHQWPATLVQPVGSPLSLECTVEGTSNPNLYWYRQAAGRGLQLLFYSVGIGQISSEVPQNLSASRPQDRQFILSSKKLLLSDSGFYLCAWMLADLEQFFGPGTRLTVL.

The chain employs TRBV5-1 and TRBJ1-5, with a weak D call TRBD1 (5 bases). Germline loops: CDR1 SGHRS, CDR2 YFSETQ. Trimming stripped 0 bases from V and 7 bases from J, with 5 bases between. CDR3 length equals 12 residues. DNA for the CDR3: TGCGCCAGCAGCTTGGAGGGGCAGCCCCAGCATTTT. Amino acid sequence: CASSLEGQPQHF.

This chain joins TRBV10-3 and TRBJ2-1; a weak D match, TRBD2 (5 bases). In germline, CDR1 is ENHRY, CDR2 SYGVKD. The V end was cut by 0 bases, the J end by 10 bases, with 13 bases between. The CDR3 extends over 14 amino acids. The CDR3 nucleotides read TGTGCCATCAGTGAGTCTCCGGGGTTTAAGGAGCAGTTCTTC. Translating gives CAISESPGFKEQFF.

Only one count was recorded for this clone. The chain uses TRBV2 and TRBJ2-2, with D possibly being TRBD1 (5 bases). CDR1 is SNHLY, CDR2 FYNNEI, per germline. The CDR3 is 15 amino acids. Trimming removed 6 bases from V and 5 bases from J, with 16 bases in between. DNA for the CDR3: TGTGCCAGCAGAGGCAGGGATAGTAATACCGGGGAGCTGTTTTTT. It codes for CASRGRDSNTGELFF.

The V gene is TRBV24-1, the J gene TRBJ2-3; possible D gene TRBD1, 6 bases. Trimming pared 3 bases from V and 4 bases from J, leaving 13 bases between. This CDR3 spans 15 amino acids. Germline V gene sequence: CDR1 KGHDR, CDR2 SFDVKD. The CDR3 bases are TGTGCCACCAGTGATCTCCTCAGGGGCGCAGATACGCAGTATTTT. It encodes CATSDLLRGADTQYF.

As DNA, the CDR3 is TGCGCCAGCAGCTTGGGAGGCTACACCTACGAGCAGTACTTC. It encodes CASSLGGYTYEQYF. This rearrangement joins TRBV5-1 to TRBJ2-7; D gene ambiguous. Germline assignment: CDR1 SGHRS and CDR2 YFSETQ. Trimming shortened V by 0 bases and J by 2 bases, and 9 bases separated the two germline ends. This CDR3 is 14 amino acids long.

The CDR3 protein is CASSSRGWLYNEQFF. CDR3 sequence (DNA): TGTGCCAGCAGTAGCAGGGGATGGTTGTACAATGAGCAGTTCTTC. The V and J genes are TRBV6-5 and TRBJ2-1; D is perhaps TRBD1 (6 bases). The CDR3 is 15 residues long. CDR1 MNHEY and CDR2 SVGAGI come from the germline V gene. The germline V and J ends were trimmed by 5 bases and 4 bases, with 15 bases remaining between them.

For the CDR3, the DNA is TGTGCCAGCAGGGACAGATTTAATGAAAAACTGTTTTTT. This codes for CASRDRFNEKLFF. V and J are TRBV6-5 and TRBJ1-4; D is perhaps TRBD1 (6 bases). Trimming stripped 6 bases from V and 4 bases from J, with 9 bases between. The CDR3 runs 13 residues. Germline values: CDR1 MNHEY, CDR2 SVGAGI.

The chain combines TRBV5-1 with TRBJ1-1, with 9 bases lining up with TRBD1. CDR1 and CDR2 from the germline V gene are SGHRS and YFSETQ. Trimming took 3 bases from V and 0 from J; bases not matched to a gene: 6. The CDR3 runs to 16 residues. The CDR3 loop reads CASSYGQGIVNTEAFF. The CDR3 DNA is TGCGCCAGCAGCTACGGACAGGGGATCGTGAACACTGAAGCTTTCTTT.